These 30 T cell receptor beta chains share one sample of origin, sequenced in a study of human T cells and chemical hapten exposure. TCRdb re-derived calls from the RACE reads in MiXCR, one entry per CDR3 protein. In the table there are about 68,000 distinct CDR3 sequences, 10% to 11% of which are singletons. Time point indicated: pre-sensitization, week 0. Treatment denoted: therapeutic diphenylcyclopropenone sensitization with weekly scalp DPC. This sample comprised whole blood, obtained in connection with sensitization to the hapten diphenylcyclopropenone (DPC). Source of these receptors: a woman aged 45-65 years with alopecia areata. Some clones in this sample may be carry-over from other donors' samples.

This chain uses TRBV12-3 or TRBV12-4 with TRBJ1-2; the D is unclear. V shed 1 base and J shed 4 bases, with 13 bases lying between them. The length of the CDR3 is 15 residues. The CDR3 reads CASSLVGSRGYGYTF. The DNA for the CDR3 is TGTGCCAGCAGTTTAGTAGGGTCGCGAGGCTATGGCTACACCTTC.

This clonotype occurred many times. The chain uses TRBV10-1 and TRBJ2-2, with D perhaps matching TRBD2 (5 bases). This CDR3 has 12 amino acids. The germline V and J ends were trimmed by 3 bases and 10 bases, with 9 bases remaining between them. Per the germline V gene, CDR1 is WNHNN and CDR2 is SYGVQD (reference sequence). The CDR3 protein is CASSDPEEELFF. CDR3 sequence (DNA): TGCGCCAGCAGTGACCCGGAGGAGGAGCTGTTTTTT.

This clonotype came up many times. This chain connects TRBV7-6 to TRBJ2-5; TRBD2 matches 7 bases. Germline CDR1 SGHVS, CDR2 FNYEAQ. V shed 4 bases and J 5 bases; nucleotides not matched to a gene: 10. The CDR3 is made up of 15 amino acids. The CDR3 DNA sequence: TGTGCCAGCAGCTCGCATCAAGTGGGGGGGGAGACCCAGTACTTC. Translating it yields CASSSHQVGGETQYF.

The table lists this clonotype with a few counts. The chain recombines TRBV6-2 or TRBV6-3 with TRBJ2-3; a possible D gene is TRBD2 (7 bases). This CDR3 comprises 12 residues. Germline V lookup: CDR1 MNHEY, CDR2 SVGEGT. V was cut by 8 bases and J by 9 bases, with 15 bases left in between. Written as DNA, the CDR3 is TGTGCCAGCGAGGGGGGGAATGGGACGCAGTATTTT. Translated, it gives CASEGGNGTQYF.

Only a few counts were recorded for this clonotype. The CDR3 region has the DNA TGTGCCAGCAGTTTTTTTGGGGGAACTGAAGCTTTCTTT. Translation: CASSFFGGTEAFF. The chain links TRBV27 to TRBJ1-1; a possible D gene is TRBD1 (5 bases). This CDR3 is built from 13 residues. Trimming pared 3 bases from V and 5 bases from J, leaving 10 bases between. Germline V gives CDR1 MNHEY, CDR2 SMNVEV (reference sequence).

This chain joins TRBV27 and TRBJ2-3; D gene uncertain. CDR3 length equals 13 residues. With 4 bases removed from V and 5 bases from J, the gap between germline ends came to 10 bases. The germline V gene has CDR1 MNHEY and CDR2 SMNVEV (reference sequence). The CDR3 protein is CASSSPPQDTQYF. The DNA for the CDR3 is TGTGCCAGCAGTTCCCCCCCGCAAGATACGCAGTATTTT.

V gene TRBV7-9 combines with J gene TRBJ2-7; 8 nucleotides line up with TRBD2. V dropped 5 bases and J dropped 3; count of bases not matched to a gene: 6. This CDR3 is 14 amino acids long. The V gene's germline CDR1 is SEHNR and CDR2 FQNEAQ (reference sequence). The CDR3 region is CASSPPGLGYEQYF. As DNA, the CDR3 is TGTGCCAGCAGCCCTCCGGGACTAGGCTACGAGCAGTACTTC.

This clonotype was seen only a few times. V is TRBV2 and J is TRBJ2-1; no definite D call. The V end was cut by 6 bases, the J end by 4 bases, with 16 bases between. The CDR3 runs 15 residues. Germline V gene data show CDR1 as SNHLY and CDR2 as FYNNEI. The CDR3 is CASSVSSARYNEQFF. The CDR3 coding sequence is TGTGCCAGCAGCGTCTCGTCAGCTAGGTACAATGAGCAGTTCTTC.

This chain uses TRBV7-8 with TRBJ2-7; D might be TRBD1 (5 bases). The length of the CDR3 is 15 residues. Germline V CDR1 and CDR2: SGHVS, FQNEAQ. V lost 1 base and J 6 bases, leaving 16 bases between the germline ends. The CDR3 reads CASSLEGAGMGEQYF. The CDR3 region has the DNA TGTGCCAGCAGCTTAGAAGGGGCAGGGATGGGCGAGCAGTACTTC.

This clonotype was detected many times. The V gene is TRBV5-6, the J gene TRBJ1-2; D not certain. There are 14 residues in the CDR3. The germline gives CDR1 SGHDT, CDR2 YYEEEE. Trimming left V 2 bases short and J 4 bases short, with 12 bases between. The CDR3 region is CASSFNQLFYGYTF. CDR3 nucleotides: TGTGCCAGCAGCTTTAACCAGCTTTTCTATGGCTACACCTTC.

This chain joins TRBV7-2 and TRBJ2-7; TRBD2 agrees at 7 bases. J gave up 0 bases and V 4 bases, and 6 bases lay outside the gene matches. CDR1 is SGHTA and CDR2 is FQGNSA in the germline V gene. The CDR3 covers 15 residues. The CDR3 nucleotides are TGTGCCAGCAGCTCCGGACTAGTCCTCTCCTACGAGCAGTACTTC. It codes for CASSSGLVLSYEQYF.

A remark on this clonotype: This likely comes from a read error, as the CDR3 has no conserved phenylalanine or tryptophan at its end. This chain uses TRBV2 with TRBJ2-4; 11 bases are shared with TRBD2. Germline V gives CDR1 SNHLY, CDR2 FYNNEI. The CDR3 is 16 residues long. V dropped 6 bases and J dropped 0; count of bases not matched to a gene: 4. The CDR3 here is CASSLTSGEAKNIQYI. The CDR3, as DNA: TGTGCCAGCAGCCTGACTAGCGGGGAAGCCAAAAACATTCAGTACATC.

The V gene is TRBV7-2, the J gene TRBJ2-2; TRBD2 matches at 8 bases. V was pared by 1 base and J by 6 bases, with 4 bases of the junction left unmatched. Germline V lookup: CDR1 SGHTA, CDR2 FQGNSA. CDR3 size: 15 residues. CDR3 sequence reads: CASSLVSGAAGELFF. The CDR3 coding sequence is TGTGCCAGCAGCTTAGTTAGCGGGGCGGCCGGGGAGCTGTTTTTT.

On this clonotype itself: Since a much larger clone is just one base distant, this may be a read error. This sequence joins TRBV5-1 and TRBJ2-2; D is possibly TRBD2 (6 bases). The CDR3 runs to 15 residues. From germline, CDR1 is SGHRS and CDR2 YFSETQ. The CDR3 bases are TGCGCCACCAGCCCCGGGGACTTTGGGACCGGGGAGCTGTTTTTT. Translation gives CATSPGDFGTGELFF.

The V call is TRBV6-2 or TRBV6-3, the J call TRBJ2-1; 11 nucleotides match TRBD2. The CDR3 has 15 residues. The trim removed 5 bases at V and 7 bases at J, leaving 7 bases unmatched. Per the germline V gene, CDR1 is MNHEY and CDR2 is SVGEGT. The CDR3 nucleotides read TGTGCCAGCAGTCCCGGGACTAGCGGCGCGAATGAGCAGTTCTTC. Its translation is CASSPGTSGANEQFF.

Comment on this clonotype: A much larger clone differs by one base, so this may be a read error. The chain uses TRBV2 and TRBJ2-7; D assignment may be TRBD1 or TRBD2 (6 bases each). Germline lookup yields CDR1 SNHLY and CDR2 FYNNEI. The germline V and J ends were trimmed by 7 bases and 5 bases, with 15 bases remaining between them. The length of the CDR3 is 13 residues. The CDR3 DNA follows: TGTGCCAGCAATAACGGGGGCACGGACGAGCAGTACTTC. It specifies CASNNGGTDEQYF.

This clonotype was counted between two and nine times. V is TRBV6-5 and J is TRBJ1-1; possibly TRBD1 for D (6 bases). CDR3 length: 14 amino acids. The V gene lost 8 bases and the J gene lost 5 bases, with 18 bases spanning the gap. Germline CDR1 MNHEY, CDR2 SVGAGI. The CDR3 DNA reads TGTGCCAGCTCCAGGGGCGGAGAGGCGACTGAAGCTTTCTTT. This encodes CASSRGGEATEAFF.

This clonotype was detected a few times. The chain couples TRBV7-8 to TRBJ2-1; 7 bases align to TRBD1. The V gene's germline CDR1 is SGHVS and CDR2 FQNEAQ. The CDR3 is 16 residues long. J gave up 8 bases and V 5 bases, and 15 bases lay outside the gene matches. The CDR3 nucleotides read TGTGCCAGCAGCCTCCGATTGACAGGCCAGGGGGATGAGCAGTTCTTC. It yields the protein CASSLRLTGQGDEQFF.

This clonotype was observed at least ten times. This sequence joins TRBV12-3 or TRBV12-4 and TRBJ2-3; D is possibly TRBD1 or TRBD2 (5 bases each). V lost 5 bases and J lost 6, with 18 bases in between. The CDR3 consists of 15 residues. The CDR3 coding sequence is TGTGCCAGCAGTGCCGGTCAGGGAGCACTTGATACGCAGTATTTT. This translates into CASSAGQGALDTQYF.

This clonotype was counted ten times or more. This chain uses TRBV20-1 with TRBJ2-3, with 8 positions matching TRBD2. The CDR3 consists of 12 residues. Germline-derived CDR1 and CDR2 are DFQATT and SNEGSKA (reference sequence). The junction had 3 bases not matched to a gene; V was cut back by 8 bases and J by 2 bases. CDR3 loop: CSRGGATDTQYF. The CDR3 nucleotides read TGCAGTCGGGGGGGGGCCACAGATACGCAGTATTTT.

This clonotype was counted at least ten times. The chain carries TRBV12-5 and TRBJ2-1; D is possibly TRBD2 (6 bases). The germline V gene encodes CDR1 LGHNT and CDR2 FRNRAP. Trimming shortened V by 2 bases and J by 0 bases, and 17 bases separated the two germline ends. The CDR3 runs to 18 residues. CDR3 sequence reads: CASGLHGGAASSYNEQFF. In DNA form, the CDR3 reads TGTGCTAGTGGTTTGCACGGAGGGGCCGCGAGCTCCTACAATGAGCAGTTCTTC.

The sample holds many counts of this clonotype. The chain combines TRBV7-9 with TRBJ2-2, with D possibly TRBD1 on 8 matching bases. Germline V gives CDR1 SEHNR, CDR2 FQNEAQ (reference sequence). This CDR3 region has 16 residues. V lost 3 bases and J 5 bases, leaving 16 bases between the germline ends. The CDR3 sequence: CASSFDRGLRTGELFF. The CDR3 nucleotides read TGTGCCAGCAGCTTCGACAGGGGACTAAGAACCGGGGAGCTGTTTTTT.

This clonotype came up many times. The chain employs TRBV20-1 and TRBJ1-1; 8 positions match TRBD1. V lost 0 bases and J lost 3; bases outside the gene matches: 3. Germline V CDR1 and CDR2: DFQATT, SNEGSKA (reference sequence). The CDR3 consists of 14 residues. Written as DNA, the CDR3 is TGCAGTGCTAGAGAACAGGGGGGCTACACTGAAGCTTTCTTT. Amino acids: CSAREQGGYTEAFF.

This clonotype has at least ten counts. The chain links TRBV4-2 to TRBJ2-3; 8 bases are shared with TRBD2. The CDR3 consists of 16 residues. The trim removed 0 bases at V and 12 bases at J, leaving 14 bases unmatched. CDR1 and CDR2 (germline): LGHNA, YNFKEQ. CDR3 DNA sequence: TGTGCCAGCAGCCAAGAATTTTCCGGCGGACTAGCTATTCAGTATTTT. As protein: CASSQEFSGGLAIQYF.

Ten or more counts support this clonotype. The J gene is TRBJ2-7, the V gene TRBV7-8; 7 bases fit TRBD1. CDR3 length: 15 residues. Germline CDR1 reads SGHVS; CDR2 reads FQNEAQ. Unmatched junction bases numbered 8, after V lost 3 bases and J lost 3 bases. The CDR3 loop is CASSLDRRGDYEQYF. DNA of the CDR3: TGTGCCAGCAGCTTGGACAGGCGAGGCGACTACGAGCAGTACTTC.

The CDR3 sequence: CASSLDRRRTDTQYF. The CDR3 nucleotides are TGTGCCAGCAGCTTAGACCGGCGGCGCACAGATACGCAGTATTTT. The rearrangement uses TRBV7-9 and TRBJ2-3; no clear D. Germline V CDR1 and CDR2: SEHNR, FQNEAQ (reference sequence). The length of the CDR3 is 15 residues. The ends were cut back, 1 base at V and 1 base at J, with 9 bases in the middle.

The V call is TRBV5-4, the J call TRBJ2-7; 8 nucleotides agree with TRBD2. CDR1 is SGHNT, CDR2 YYREEE, per germline (reference sequence). This CDR3 has 14 residues. The V and J ends lost 5 bases and 2 bases, in that order; junction bases with no gene match: 6. The DNA of the CDR3 is TGTGCCAGCAGGCCCCGGGGGGGGCCCTACGAGCAGTACTTC. It specifies CASRPRGGPYEQYF.

This clonotype showed up just a few times. The chain joins TRBV28 to TRBJ2-6; possible D gene TRBD2, 6 bases. The CDR3 length is 15 residues. Germline assignment: CDR1 MDHEN and CDR2 SYDVKM. Trimming left V 6 bases short and J 4 bases short, with 13 bases between. CDR3 nucleotides: TGTGCCAGCAGCCCGGAGGGAACAGGGGCCAACGTCCTGACTTTC. Its protein product is CASSPEGTGANVLTF.

At least ten counts were recorded for this clonotype. The chain uses TRBV29-1 and TRBJ2-5; maybe TRBD1 (7 bases). Trimming left V 7 bases short and J 2 bases short, with 11 bases between. Germline-derived CDR1 and CDR2 are SQVTM and ANQGSEA. The CDR3 loop spans 12 amino acids. This chain's CDR3 is CSAAGQQETQYF. CDR3 coding DNA: TGCAGCGCGGCGGGACAGCAAGAGACCCAGTACTTC.

This clonotype was observed many times. The chain couples TRBV20-1 to TRBJ2-5, with D perhaps matching TRBD1 (6 bases). This CDR3 comprises 15 residues. V was clipped by 3 bases and J by 3 bases, with 17 bases between them. Germline lookup yields CDR1 DFQATT and CDR2 SNEGSKA (reference sequence). The CDR3 loop reads CSASKTGKREETQYF. Written as DNA, the CDR3 is TGCAGTGCTAGTAAAACAGGGAAACGAGAAGAGACCCAGTACTTC.